This TCR beta chain was captured by sequencing in a study of T cell responses to AZD1222 COVID-19 vaccine. The CDR3 is 14 amino acids. Looked up from germline, CDR1 is SGHDN and CDR2 is FVKESK. Trimming removed 3 bases at V and 3 bases at J, with 12 bases between. Sequencing was performed with immunoSEQ multiplex PCR; in TCRdb, only in-frame clones are kept and a portion is missing. In the table there are fewer than 150,000 clones, 70% to 90% of which are singletons. Of note for this clone: Antigen unknown.

General study points: Spike-wide vaccine-associated CD4 TCRs dominated at 160-218 and 743-854.

The chain couples TRBV14 to TRBJ2-7; TRBD2 is a possible D gene (6 bases). The sequence derives from an adult in good health. This sample comprised peripheral blood, obtained on day 0 of AZD1222 vaccination. The CDR3 coding sequence is TGTGCCAGCAGCCAGGTCGGGAGCGACTACGAGCAGTACTTC. Translating gives CASSQVGSDYEQYF.